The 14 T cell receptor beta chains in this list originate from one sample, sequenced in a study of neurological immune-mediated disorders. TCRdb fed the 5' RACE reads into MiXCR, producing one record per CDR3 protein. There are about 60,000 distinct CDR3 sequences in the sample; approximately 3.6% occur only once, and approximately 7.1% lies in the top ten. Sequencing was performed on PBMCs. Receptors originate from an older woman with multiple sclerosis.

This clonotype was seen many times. The CDR3 protein is CASRSSHSGAEGEKLFF. For the CDR3, the DNA is TGCGCCAGCAGATCCTCGCATTCAGGGGCTGAAGGTGAAAAACTGTTTTTT. J is TRBJ1-4 and V is TRBV5-1, with D possibly TRBD1 on 6 matching bases. CDR1 SGHRS and CDR2 YFSETQ come from the germline V gene. This CDR3 contains 17 residues. V gave up 5 bases and J gave up 7 bases, with 24 bases separating them.

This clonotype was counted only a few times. The CDR3 protein is CASSLWGQSYEQYF. The CDR3, as DNA: TGTGCCAGCAGTTTATGGGGACAGTCCTACGAGCAGTACTTC. This sequence joins TRBV12-3 or TRBV12-4 and TRBJ2-7, with 7 bases matching TRBD1. The CDR3 has 14 amino acids. After removal of 2 bases from V and 1 base from J, the junction contained 2 bases not matched to a gene.

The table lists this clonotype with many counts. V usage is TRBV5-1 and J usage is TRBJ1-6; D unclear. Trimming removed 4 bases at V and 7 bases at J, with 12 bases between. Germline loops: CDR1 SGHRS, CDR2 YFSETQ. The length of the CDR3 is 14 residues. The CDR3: CASSDAGANSPLHF. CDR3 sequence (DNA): TGCGCCAGCAGCGATGCGGGTGCCAATTCACCCCTCCACTTT. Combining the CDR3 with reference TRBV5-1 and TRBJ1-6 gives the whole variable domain KAGVTQTPRYLIKTRGQQVTLSCSPISGHRSVSWYQQTPGQGLQFLFEYFSETQRNKGNFPGRFSGRQFSNSRSEMNVSTLELGDSALYLCASSDAGANSPLHFGNGTRLTVT.

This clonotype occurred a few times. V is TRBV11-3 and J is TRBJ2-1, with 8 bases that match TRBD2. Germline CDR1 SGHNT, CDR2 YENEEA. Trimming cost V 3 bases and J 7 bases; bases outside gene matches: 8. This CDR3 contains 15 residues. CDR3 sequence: CASSLTGGQGNEQFF. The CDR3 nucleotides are TGTGCCAGCAGCTTGACGGGAGGGCAGGGGAATGAGCAGTTCTTC.

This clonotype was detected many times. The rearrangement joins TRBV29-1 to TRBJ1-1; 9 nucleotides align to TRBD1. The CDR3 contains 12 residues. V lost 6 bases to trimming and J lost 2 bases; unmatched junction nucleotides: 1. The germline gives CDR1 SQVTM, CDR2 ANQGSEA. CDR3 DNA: TGCAGCGTCACAGGGGGCAACACTGAAGCTTTCTTT. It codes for CSVTGGNTEAFF.

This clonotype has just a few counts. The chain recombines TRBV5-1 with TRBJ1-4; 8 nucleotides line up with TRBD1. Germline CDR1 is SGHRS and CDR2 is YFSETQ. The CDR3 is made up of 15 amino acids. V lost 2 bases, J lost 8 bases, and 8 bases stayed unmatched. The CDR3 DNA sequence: TGCGCCAGCAGCTTTGAGGACAGGGTAATCGAAAAACTGTTTTTT. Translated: CASSFEDRVIEKLFF.

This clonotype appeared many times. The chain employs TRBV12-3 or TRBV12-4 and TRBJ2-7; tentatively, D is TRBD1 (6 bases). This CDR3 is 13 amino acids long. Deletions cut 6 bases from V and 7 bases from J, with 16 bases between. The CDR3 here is CASRDRWLGEQYF. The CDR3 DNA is TGTGCCAGCAGAGACAGGTGGCTCGGGGAGCAGTACTTC.

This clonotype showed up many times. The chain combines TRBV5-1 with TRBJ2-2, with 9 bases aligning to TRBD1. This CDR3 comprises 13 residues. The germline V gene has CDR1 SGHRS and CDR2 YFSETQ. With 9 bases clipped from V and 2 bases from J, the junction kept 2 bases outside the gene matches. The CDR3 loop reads CATTGGNTGELFF. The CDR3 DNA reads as TGCGCCACGACAGGGGGAAACACCGGGGAGCTGTTTTTT.

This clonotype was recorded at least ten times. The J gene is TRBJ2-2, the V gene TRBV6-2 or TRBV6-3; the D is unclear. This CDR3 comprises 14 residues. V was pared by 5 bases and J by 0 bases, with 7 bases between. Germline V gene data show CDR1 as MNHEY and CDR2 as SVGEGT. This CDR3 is CASSHLPNTGELFF. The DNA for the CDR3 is TGTGCCAGCAGTCACCTACCGAACACCGGGGAGCTGTTTTTT.

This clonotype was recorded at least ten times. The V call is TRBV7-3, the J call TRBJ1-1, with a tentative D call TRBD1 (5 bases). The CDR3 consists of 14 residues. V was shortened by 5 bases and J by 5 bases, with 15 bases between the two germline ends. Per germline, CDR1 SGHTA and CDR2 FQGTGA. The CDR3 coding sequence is TGTGCCAGCAGCCCTAACAGGCAGGGAACTGAAGCTTTCTTT. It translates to CASSPNRQGTEAFF.

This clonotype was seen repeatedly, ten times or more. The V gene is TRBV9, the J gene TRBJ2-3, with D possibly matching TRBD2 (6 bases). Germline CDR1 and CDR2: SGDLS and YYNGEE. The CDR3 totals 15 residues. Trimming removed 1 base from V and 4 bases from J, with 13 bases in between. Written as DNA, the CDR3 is TGTGCCAGCAGCGTACGACCGACTAGTTCAGATACGCAGTATTTT. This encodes CASSVRPTSSDTQYF.

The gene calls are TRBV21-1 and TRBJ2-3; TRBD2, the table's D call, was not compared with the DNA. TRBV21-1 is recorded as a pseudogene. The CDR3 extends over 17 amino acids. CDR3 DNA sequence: TGTGCCAGCAGCCCGCAGCGACTAGCGGGGGGCACAGATACGCAGTATTTT. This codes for CASSPQRLAGGTDTQYF.

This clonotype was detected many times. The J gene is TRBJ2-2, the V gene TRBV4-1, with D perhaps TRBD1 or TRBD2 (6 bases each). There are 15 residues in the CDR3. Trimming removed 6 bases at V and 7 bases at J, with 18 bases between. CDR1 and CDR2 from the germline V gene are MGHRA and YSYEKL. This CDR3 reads CASRAGGRGGGELFF. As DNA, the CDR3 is TGCGCCAGCAGGGCTGGGGGGCGCGGAGGCGGGGAGCTGTTTTTT.

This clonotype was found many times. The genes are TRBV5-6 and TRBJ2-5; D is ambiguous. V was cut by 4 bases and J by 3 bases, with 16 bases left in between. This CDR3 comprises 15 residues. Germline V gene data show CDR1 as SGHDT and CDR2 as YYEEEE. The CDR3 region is CASSPFQAREETQYF. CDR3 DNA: TGTGCCAGCAGCCCGTTCCAAGCTAGGGAAGAGACCCAGTACTTC.